The 32 T cell receptor beta chains presented below share a single source sample, sequenced in a study of T-cell reconstitution after alpha-beta-depleted transplantation in children. Unique molecular identifiers were incorporated into the prepared TCRbeta library. TCRdb re-called the PCR reads with MiXCR, one entry per CDR3 protein. The repertoire holds more than 150,000 distinct CDR3 sequences, about 14% seen once, with about 12% in the top ten. Here the sequenced sample was PBMCs from the stem cell graft donor, taken from the stem cell graft. These receptors came from a human donor who donated a stem cell graft to a child with acute lymphoblastic leukemia.

This chain links TRBV29-1 with TRBJ2-1, with D possibly being TRBD1 or TRBD2 (5 bases each). This CDR3 contains 14 residues. Germline CDR1 SQVTM, CDR2 ANQGSEA. Deletions cut 3 bases from V and 4 bases from J, with 13 bases between. CDR3 in amino acids: CSVESGLHYNEQFF. The CDR3 bases are TGCAGCGTTGAGTCGGGGCTCCATTACAATGAGCAGTTCTTC.

This clonotype was detected ten times or more. The CDR3 bases are TGTGCCAGCAGCTCCATTACAGCGACCAACACTGAAGCTTTCTTT. Amino acids: CASSSITATNTEAFF. The chain couples TRBV7-2 to TRBJ1-1; D is unresolved. Germline values: CDR1 SGHTA, CDR2 FQGNSA. This CDR3 comprises 15 residues. Trimming shortened V by 4 bases and J by 2 bases, and 14 bases separated the two germline ends. The full variable domain, in which reference TRBV7-2 and TRBJ1-1 provide the parts outside the CDR3, is GAGVSQSPSNKVTEKGKDVELRCDPISGHTALYWYRQSLGQGLEFLIYFQGNSAPDKSGLPSDRFSAERTGGSVSTLTIQRTQQEDSAVYLCASSSITATNTEAFFGQGTRLTVV.

The V and J genes are TRBV11-2 and TRBJ2-3; weak D call: TRBD2 (5 bases). The CDR3 has 15 residues. V lost 2 bases, J lost 0 bases, and 9 bases lay in between. Germline V CDR1 and CDR2: SGHAT, FQNNGV. This chain's CDR3 is CASSLLGSSTDTQYF. The CDR3 DNA reads as TGTGCCAGCAGCTTACTGGGGAGTAGCACAGATACGCAGTATTTT.

This clonotype was detected ten times or more. The V and J genes are TRBV7-9 and TRBJ1-3, with unresolved D. Looked up from germline, CDR1 is SEHNR and CDR2 is FQNEAQ (reference sequence). This CDR3 is built from 14 residues. V was shortened by 5 bases and J by 0 bases, with 8 bases between the two germline ends. The CDR3 DNA is TGTGCCAGCAGCGAGACGGGCTCTGGAAACACCATATATTTT. As protein: CASSETGSGNTIYF.

This clonotype occurred many times. V and J are TRBV4-2 and TRBJ2-2, with 11 bases matching TRBD1. Germline assignment: CDR1 LGHNA and CDR2 YNFKEQ. The junction had 10 bases not matched to a gene; V was cut back by 6 bases and J by 7 bases. The CDR3 length is 16 residues. DNA for the CDR3: TGTGCCAGCAGTCACGGGACAGGGGGTACGATCGGGGAGCTGTTTTTT. It codes for CASSHGTGGTIGELFF.

On this clonotype: This may be a read error, as it is one base from a much larger clone. The chain carries TRBV25-1 and TRBJ2-7, with 11 positions matching TRBD2. Looked up from germline, CDR1 is MGHDK and CDR2 is SYGVNS. There are 16 residues in the CDR3. CDR3 nucleotide sequence: TGTGCCAGCAGTGGGGGGACTAGCGGCTCTTCCTACGAGCATTACTTC. Translation: CASSGGTSGSSYEHYF.

This clonotype occurred many times. The chain uses TRBV29-1 and TRBJ1-4, with 7 bases matching TRBD1. Unmatched junction bases numbered 12, after V lost 6 bases and J lost 8 bases. The CDR3 length is 14 residues. Per the germline V gene, CDR1 is SQVTM and CDR2 is ANQGSEA. CDR3 nucleotides: TGCAGCGTCGCCTGGGACAGCCCTTGGGAAAAACTGTTTTTT. It is translated as CSVAWDSPWEKLFF.

The rearrangement uses TRBV7-2 and TRBJ1-2; D gene unclear. CDR3 length: 15 residues. Trimming pared 6 bases from V and 0 bases from J, leaving 14 bases between. CDR1 SGHTA and CDR2 FQGNSA come from the germline V gene. The CDR3 sequence is CASRLAGQPNYGYTF. In DNA form, the CDR3 reads TGTGCCAGCAGACTCGCCGGGCAACCTAACTATGGCTACACCTTC.

This clonotype was detected only a few times. This chain connects TRBV4-1 to TRBJ2-1; weak D call: TRBD2 (5 bases). Germline V CDR1 and CDR2: MGHRA, YSYEKL. The germline V and J ends were trimmed by 0 bases and 2 bases, with 11 bases remaining between them. This CDR3 has 16 amino acids. CDR3 in DNA: TGCGCCAGCAGCCAAGATGGAGGAGGTGCCTACAATGAGCAGTTCTTC. Its translation: CASSQDGGGAYNEQFF.

The chain links TRBV29-1 to TRBJ2-3; D is possibly TRBD1 (6 bases). The CDR3 sequence is 16 residues long. The germline V and J ends were trimmed by 0 bases and 5 bases, with 18 bases remaining between them. Per the germline V gene, CDR1 is SQVTM and CDR2 is ANQGSEA. The CDR3 nucleotides are TGCAGCGTTGAAGAAGCGCAGGGGTTTGGTGGAGATACGCAGTATTTT. Its translation: CSVEEAQGFGGDTQYF.

The chain combines TRBV18 with TRBJ2-7; 16 bases align to TRBD2. The CDR3 spans 17 residues. J was trimmed by 0 bases and V by 3 bases; bases with no gene match: 2. Germline V gene sequence: CDR1 KGHSH, CDR2 LQKENI. CDR3 in DNA: TGTGCCAGCTCACCGGGGACTAGCGGGAGGGGCTCCTACGAGCAGTACTTC. This translates into CASSPGTSGRGSYEQYF. Full variable domain (rest looked up from reference TRBV18 and TRBJ2-7): NAGVMQNPRHLVRRRGQEARLRCSPMKGHSHVYWYRQLPEEGLKFMVYLQKENIIDESGMPKERFSAEFPKEGPSILRIQQVVRGDSAAYFCASSPGTSGRGSYEQYFGPGTRLTVT.

This clonotype was seen at least ten times. The chain carries TRBV5-1 and TRBJ2-7; D is possibly TRBD1 (5 bases). The germline CDR1 and CDR2 sequences are SGHRS and YFSETQ. The V end was cut by 7 bases, the J end by 0 bases, with 17 bases between. There are 15 residues in the CDR3. In DNA form, the CDR3 reads TGCGCCAGCTCCCACACGACAGTCTCCTCCTACGAGCAGTACTTC. Translated, it gives CASSHTTVSSYEQYF. Filled out from reference TRBV5-1 and TRBJ2-7, the complete variable domain reads KAGVTQTPRYLIKTRGQQVTLSCSPISGHRSVSWYQQTPGQGLQFLFEYFSETQRNKGNFPGRFSGRQFSNSRSEMNVSTLELGDSALYLCASSHTTVSSYEQYFGPGTRLTVT.

This clonotype was detected many times. The chain joins TRBV5-1 to TRBJ2-7, with 9 bases fitting TRBD1. The CDR3 totals 14 residues. After removal of 1 base from V and 4 bases from J, the junction contained 3 bases not matched to a gene. Per the germline V gene, CDR1 is SGHRS and CDR2 is YFSETQ. CDR3 nucleotides: TGCGCCAGCAGCTTGCGGGACAGGGTGTACGAGCAGTACTTC. This translates into CASSLRDRVYEQYF.

This clonotype was seen ten or more times. V and J are TRBV6-1 and TRBJ2-3, with a tentative D call TRBD2 (5 bases). Germline V gene lookup returns CDR1 MNHNS and CDR2 SASEGT. V gave up 6 bases and J gave up 4 bases, with 11 bases separating them. This CDR3 is 13 amino acids long. This CDR3 is CASRISGSDTQYF. CDR3 sequence (DNA): TGTGCCAGCAGAATCAGCGGATCAGATACGCAGTATTTT.

In its sample, this clonotype was seen many times. The rearrangement links TRBV5-1 to TRBJ2-7; maybe TRBD1 (7 bases). The ends were cut back, 0 bases at V and 4 bases at J, with 14 bases in the middle. The CDR3 runs to 15 residues. Germline CDR1 and CDR2: SGHRS and YFSETQ. The CDR3 DNA reads TGCGCCAGCAGCTTGGTTGCAGGGGGGTGGTACGAGCAGTACTTC. Protein sequence: CASSLVAGGWYEQYF.

The sample holds one count of this clonotype. J is TRBJ1-1 and V is TRBV2, with 9 nucleotides matching TRBD1. This CDR3 region has 14 residues. Germline assignment: CDR1 SNHLY and CDR2 FYNNEI. The V segment lost 6 bases and the J segment 7 bases; nucleotides outside the gene matches: 9. This chain's CDR3 is CASSSDRGFGEAFF. CDR3 coding DNA: TGTGCCAGCAGCTCGGACAGGGGTTTCGGTGAAGCTTTCTTT.

In its sample, this clonotype was seen many times. The chain couples TRBV28 to TRBJ1-5, with 7 bases lining up with TRBD1. Germline V CDR1 and CDR2: MDHEN, SYDVKM. With 7 bases clipped from V and 1 base from J, the junction kept 7 bases outside the gene matches. This CDR3 comprises 15 residues. CDR3 bases: TGTGCCAGCACCCGACAGGGCGGCAGCAATCAGCCCCAGCATTTT. Amino acids: CASTRQGGSNQPQHF.

The chain couples TRBV3-1 to TRBJ1-5, with 8 nucleotides matching TRBD1. This CDR3 has 15 residues. The ends lost 1 base at V and 4 bases at J; junction bases unmatched: 3. Germline CDR1 reads LGHDT; CDR2 reads YNNKEL (reference sequence). The CDR3 DNA sequence: TGTGCCAGCAGCCAAGGACAGGGGCCGAATCAGCCCCAGCATTTT. As protein: CASSQGQGPNQPQHF.

There are many counts of this clonotype. The V gene is TRBV5-1, the J gene TRBJ2-3; D unresolved. V shed 0 bases and J shed 2 bases, with 7 bases lying between them. The CDR3 spans 14 residues. Germline CDR1 SGHRS, CDR2 YFSETQ. The CDR3 bases are TGCGCCAGCAGCTTGGACCTTTTCACAGATACGCAGTATTTT. Protein: CASSLDLFTDTQYF. The whole variable domain, remainder taken from reference TRBV5-1 and TRBJ2-3, is KAGVTQTPRYLIKTRGQQVTLSCSPISGHRSVSWYQQTPGQGLQFLFEYFSETQRNKGNFPGRFSGRQFSNSRSEMNVSTLELGDSALYLCASSLDLFTDTQYFGPGTRLTVL.

This clonotype appeared many times. This sequence may be a read error, since a much larger clone differs from it by one base. J is TRBJ2-6 and V is TRBV6-1, with TRBD2 matching over 9 bases. CDR1 and CDR2 from the germline V gene are MNHNS and SASEGT. The CDR3 loop spans 15 amino acids. CDR3 region: CASAVGLAGANGLTF. As DNA, the CDR3 is TGTGCCAGCGCCGTGGGACTAGCTGGGGCCAACGGCCTGACTTTC.

This clonotype was counted many times. V gene TRBV29-1 combines with J gene TRBJ2-3; the D gene could be TRBD1 or TRBD2 (5 bases each). Looked up from germline, CDR1 is SQVTM and CDR2 is ANQGSEA. With 6 bases removed from V and 4 bases from J, the gap between germline ends came to 20 bases. The CDR3 is made up of 15 amino acids. CDR3 sequence (DNA): TGCAGCGTGCCCTTGATGAGGGGCGTCGCAGATACGCAGTATTTT. This translates into CSVPLMRGVADTQYF.

A remark on this clonotype: This may be a read error: a much more frequent sequence differs by one nucleotide. Because it lacks the conserved phenylalanine or tryptophan at the end, this CDR3 is likely a read error. The rearrangement joins TRBV29-1 to TRBJ1-1; D is ambiguous. This CDR3 spans 10 amino acids. Germline CDR1 and CDR2: SQVTM and ANQGSEA. V shed 3 bases and J shed 8 bases, with 7 bases lying between them. The CDR3: CSVEELEAFL. CDR3 in DNA: TGCAGCGTTGAGGAACTGGAAGCTTTCTTG.

This clonotype was counted many times. V usage is TRBV20-1 and J usage is TRBJ1-2; unclear D gene. The V end was cut by 0 bases, the J end by 4 bases, with 12 bases between. CDR3 length equals 14 residues. The germline gives CDR1 DFQATT, CDR2 SNEGSKA (reference sequence). The CDR3 is CSARDVGVVYGYTF. DNA of the CDR3: TGCAGTGCTAGAGATGTCGGCGTTGTCTATGGCTACACCTTC.

This clonotype was detected many times. The chain has TRBV27 and TRBJ2-2; a possible D gene is TRBD2 (5 bases). Germline values: CDR1 MNHEY, CDR2 SMNVEV (reference sequence). The CDR3 length is 14 residues. V was clipped by 7 bases and J by 7 bases, with 16 bases between them. The CDR3 loop reads CASTYLQAGGELFF. The CDR3 nucleotides read TGTGCCAGCACGTACCTCCAGGCGGGCGGGGAGCTGTTTTTT.

There are a few counts of this clonotype. V is TRBV11-3 and J is TRBJ1-6, with D unclear. CDR3 size: 17 residues. V lost 4 bases to trimming and J lost 0 bases, with 13 bases between them. From germline, CDR1 is SGHNT and CDR2 YENEEA. CDR3 nucleotides: TGTGCCAGCAGCTCAACTCCGATGAGCTCCTATAATTCACCCCTCCACTTT. Translation: CASSSTPMSSYNSPLHF.

This clonotype was found many times. The gene calls are TRBV27 and TRBJ2-7; D possibly corresponds to TRBD2 (6 bases). CDR3 size: 13 residues. V shed 6 bases and J shed 4 bases, with 13 bases lying between them. The V gene's germline CDR1 is MNHEY and CDR2 SMNVEV (reference sequence). The CDR3 DNA sequence: TGTGCCAGCAGCAACAGCGGGTCGTACGAGCAGTACTTC. Translating gives CASSNSGSYEQYF.

This clonotype appeared many times. The chain recombines TRBV5-1 with TRBJ1-2, with 9 bases matching TRBD1. Germline V gene data show CDR1 as SGHRS and CDR2 as YFSETQ. Trimming removed 4 bases from V and 7 bases from J; junction bases left unmatched: 5. This CDR3 has 13 amino acids. This chain's CDR3 is CASSLGTGFGYTF. The DNA for the CDR3 is TGCGCCAGCAGCCTGGGGACAGGGTTTGGCTACACCTTC.

This clonotype was picked up a small number of times. The chain uses TRBV6-5 and TRBJ2-1; tentatively, D is TRBD2 (6 bases). Trimming took off 0 bases at V and 0 bases at J, with 18 bases between the two ends. Germline V gives CDR1 MNHEY, CDR2 SVGAGI. CDR3 length equals 19 residues. CDR3 DNA: TGTGCCAGCAGTTACTCGATTTTAGGAGGGTCGAGCTCCTACAATGAGCAGTTCTTC. Amino acids: CASSYSILGGSSSYNEQFF.

This clonotype was picked up many times. V usage is TRBV5-1 and J usage is TRBJ2-1; TRBD2 agrees at 16 bases. V dropped 0 bases and J dropped 10; count of bases not matched to a gene: 7. Germline V gene data show CDR1 as SGHRS and CDR2 as YFSETQ. CDR3 size: 17 residues. CDR3 sequence: CASSLAGTSGRAGEQFF. As DNA, the CDR3 is TGCGCCAGCAGCTTGGCCGGGACTAGCGGGAGGGCCGGCGAGCAGTTCTTC.

This clonotype was seen at least ten times. The chain combines TRBV5-1 with TRBJ2-2; D is uncertain. The germline CDR1 and CDR2 sequences are SGHRS and YFSETQ. The CDR3 has 12 amino acids. Trimming took 4 bases from V and 1 from J, leaving 2 bases between them. The CDR3 region has the DNA TGCGCCAGCAGCCAGAACACCGGGGAGCTGTTTTTT. This encodes CASSQNTGELFF.

This chain links TRBV5-1 with TRBJ2-1; D unresolved. Looked up from germline, CDR1 is SGHRS and CDR2 is YFSETQ. Deletions cut 4 bases from V and 8 bases from J, with 13 bases between. CDR3 length: 13 residues. CDR3 coding DNA: TGCGCCAGCAGCGGAACTACCGTCGATGAGCAGTTCTTC. Its protein product is CASSGTTVDEQFF.

This clonotype was counted many times. The V gene is TRBV12-3 or TRBV12-4, the J gene TRBJ2-7; D gene uncertain. CDR3 size: 13 residues. The germline V and J ends were trimmed by 1 base and 6 bases, with 10 bases remaining between them. CDR3 nucleotide sequence: TGTGCCAGCAGTTTAGGGGCCCGTACCGAGCAGTACTTC. It translates to CASSLGARTEQYF.